These 30 T cell receptor beta chains were all obtained from the same sample, sequenced in a study of cytomegalovirus exposure and HLA in healthy donors. PCR employed 60 Vbeta and 13 Jbeta primers. The repertoire was sequenced with immunoSEQ multiplex PCR; TCRdb's copy has only in-frame clones and lacks some. Of about 96,000 clones listed, 65% to 75% are singletons. Sequencing was carried out using PBMCs. The receptor source for this set is a female donor in good health and CMV-seropositive.

This clone was seen a single time. J is TRBJ2-7 and V is TRBV9, with 7 bases matching TRBD2. The CDR3 covers 14 residues. Per germline, CDR1 SGDLS and CDR2 YYNGEE. Unmatched junction bases numbered 4, after V lost 0 bases and J lost 4 bases. CDR3 amino acids: CASSVEGSGYEQYF. CDR3 sequence (DNA): TGTGCCAGCAGCGTAGAGGGTAGCGGGTACGAGCAGTACTTC.

This clone has only one observation. The gene calls are TRBV15 and TRBJ2-5; D possibly corresponds to TRBD1 (6 bases). Germline V gene sequence: CDR1 LNHNV, CDR2 YYDKDF (reference sequence). This CDR3 region has 16 residues. V gave up 0 bases and J gave up 3 bases, with 14 bases separating them. For the CDR3, the DNA is TGTGCCACCAGCAGAGAGAAAGGGGGTCAAAAAGAGACCCAGTACTTC. This codes for CATSREKGGQKETQYF.

The V and J genes are TRBV9 and TRBJ1-2, with TRBD1 matching over 8 bases. This CDR3 comprises 16 residues. Looked up from germline, CDR1 is SGDLS and CDR2 is YYNGEE. The trim removed 0 bases at V and 0 bases at J, leaving 4 bases unmatched. The CDR3 coding sequence is TGTGCCAGCAGCGTAGAGGACAGGGTTTCTAACTATGGCTACACCTTC. It translates to CASSVEDRVSNYGYTF.

The V gene is TRBV5-1, the J gene TRBJ2-2, with D unresolved. Trimming stripped 0 bases from V and 3 bases from J, with 18 bases between. Germline CDR1 reads SGHRS; CDR2 reads YFSETQ. The CDR3 is 18 residues long. The chain's CDR3 is CASSLVPLSLSYTGELFF. The CDR3 nucleotides are TGCGCCAGCAGCTTGGTTCCCCTATCCCTCTCCTACACCGGGGAGCTGTTTTTT.

The gene calls are TRBV9 and TRBJ2-3; 13 bases are a match to TRBD2. Per the germline V gene, CDR1 is SGDLS and CDR2 is YYNGEE. The length of the CDR3 is 15 residues. V lost 2 bases, J lost 4 bases, and 1 base stayed unmatched. The CDR3 loop reads CASSVTSGGPDTQYF. The CDR3 nucleotides read TGTGCCAGCAGCGTGACTAGCGGGGGGCCAGATACGCAGTATTTT.

The chain recombines TRBV25-1 with TRBJ2-7, with D tentatively TRBD2 (6 bases). Trimming pared 6 bases from V and 2 bases from J, leaving 11 bases between. The CDR3 extends over 13 amino acids. The germline gives CDR1 MGHDK, CDR2 SYGVNS. The CDR3 nucleotides read TGTGCCAGCAGATCCGGGACTGCCTACGAGCAGTACTTC. This sequence encodes CASRSGTAYEQYF.

The chain employs TRBV6-5 and TRBJ2-7, with D perhaps TRBD1 (6 bases). The germline gives CDR1 MNHEY, CDR2 SVGAGI. This CDR3 is built from 15 residues. Between the trimmed V and J ends, which lost 6 bases and 0 bases, there was a span of 15 bases. The CDR3 spells CASSRTGHSSYEQYF. The CDR3 bases are TGTGCCAGCAGCCGTACGGGACATAGCTCCTACGAGCAGTACTTC.

The rearrangement links TRBV14 to TRBJ2-5, with D possibly being TRBD2 (6 bases). V was trimmed by 1 base and J by 3 bases, leaving 12 bases between them. Germline V gene sequence: CDR1 SGHDN, CDR2 FVKESK. The CDR3 length is 15 residues. Written as DNA, the CDR3 is TGTGCCAGCAGCCAAGGGGGGGAATTAGAAGAGACCCAGTACTTC. Protein product: CASSQGGELEETQYF.

This clone was counted between two and nine times. Other DNA sequences in the same sample also yield this CDR3. This sequence joins TRBV28 and TRBJ1-4; the D is unclear. Per the germline V gene, CDR1 is MDHEN and CDR2 is SYDVKM. The CDR3 consists of 13 residues. The V gene lost 3 bases and the J gene lost 8 bases, with 10 bases spanning the gap. CDR3 in amino acids: CASSFLGSEKLFF. In DNA, the CDR3 is TGTGCCAGCAGTTTCCTAGGGAGCGAAAAACTGTTTTTT.

The CDR3 sequence is CASGDGGTNYGYTF. CDR3 DNA sequence: TGTGCCAGCGGGGACGGGGGGACTAACTATGGCTACACCTTC. The V and J genes are TRBV9 and TRBJ1-2; D is possibly TRBD1 (5 bases). This CDR3 spans 14 amino acids. The V gene lost 7 bases and the J gene lost 0 bases, with 13 bases spanning the gap. Germline V gene data show CDR1 as SGDLS and CDR2 as YYNGEE.

The chain is built from TRBV19 and TRBJ1-6; the D is unclear. The CDR3 consists of 14 residues. Trimming stripped 7 bases from V and 10 bases from J, with 17 bases between. The germline V gene encodes CDR1 LNHDA and CDR2 SQIVND (reference sequence). The CDR3 sequence: CASTPGEGESPLHF. CDR3 sequence (DNA): TGTGCCAGTACCCCCGGGGAGGGAGAGTCACCCCTCCACTTT.

V and J are TRBV29-1 and TRBJ1-3; TRBD1 matches at 7 bases. Per germline, CDR1 SQVTM and CDR2 ANQGSEA. The V gene end was trimmed by 4 bases and the J gene end by 7 bases; junction bases not matched to a gene: 7. The CDR3 loop spans 13 amino acids. The CDR3 region is CSVGDRVGNTIYF. In DNA form, the CDR3 reads TGCAGCGTTGGAGACAGGGTTGGGAACACCATATATTTT.

The chain recombines TRBV6-5 with TRBJ1-1; no clear D. V was shortened by 4 bases and J by 7 bases, with 13 bases between the two germline ends. In germline, CDR1 is MNHEY, CDR2 SVGAGI. The CDR3 spans 13 residues. The CDR3 DNA sequence: TGTGCCAGCAGTTTATGGGATCGGGGTGAAGCTTTCTTT. Translating it yields CASSLWDRGEAFF.

This clone is a singleton in its sample. J is TRBJ1-2 and V is TRBV30; 7 nucleotides line up with TRBD1. The CDR3 runs 12 residues. CDR1 is GTSNPN and CDR2 is SVGIG in the germline V gene (reference sequence). After removal of 4 bases from V and 8 bases from J, the junction contained 7 bases not matched to a gene. CDR3 region: CAWNRDRGGYTF. CDR3 in DNA: TGTGCCTGGAATCGGGACAGAGGAGGCTACACCTTC.

This clone appeared once. CDR3 in DNA: TGCGCCAGCAGCCATGGGACAGGTGGAGAGACCCAGTACTTC. Amino acid sequence: CASSHGTGGETQYF. V and J are TRBV5-1 and TRBJ2-5, with 8 nucleotides matching TRBD1. CDR3 length equals 14 residues. J was trimmed by 4 bases and V by 4 bases; bases with no gene match: 6. From germline, CDR1 is SGHRS and CDR2 YFSETQ.

This rearrangement joins TRBV4-1 to TRBJ2-3; D might be TRBD1 (6 bases). V dropped 7 bases and J dropped 0 bases, with 11 bases sitting between them. Germline-derived CDR1 and CDR2 are MGHRA and YSYEKL. This CDR3 spans 14 amino acids. The CDR3 loop reads CASKDRTSTDTQYF. The CDR3 region has the DNA TGCGCCAGCAAAGACAGGACTAGCACAGATACGCAGTATTTT.

The rearrangement uses TRBV7-6 and TRBJ1-1; perhaps TRBD1 as D (6 bases). Germline V gene sequence: CDR1 SGHVS, CDR2 FNYEAQ. V lost 5 bases to trimming and J lost 1 base, with 14 bases between them. There are 15 residues in the CDR3. CDR3 in DNA: TGTGCCAGCAGCCTCTACAGGGTGGAGAACACTGAAGCTTTCTTT. Its translation: CASSLYRVENTEAFF.

The chain couples TRBV5-1 to TRBJ2-1, with a weak D call TRBD1 (6 bases). CDR1 is SGHRS and CDR2 is YFSETQ in the germline V gene. The V gene lost 4 bases and the J gene lost 3 bases, with 17 bases spanning the gap. This CDR3 has 16 residues. CDR3 coding DNA: TGCGCCAGCAGCCCACATGCGGACAGAAACTACAATGAGCAGTTCTTC. Translated, it gives CASSPHADRNYNEQFF.

This clone was observed a handful of times. The V and J genes are TRBV5-6 and TRBJ1-1, with 7 bases aligning to TRBD1. CDR1 and CDR2 from the germline V gene are SGHDT and YYEEEE. The CDR3 loop spans 15 amino acids. The V segment lost 2 bases and the J segment 0 bases; nucleotides outside the gene matches: 4. CDR3 nucleotide sequence: TGTGCCAGCAGCTTTCTTGACAGGGTGAACACTGAAGCTTTCTTT. This gives the protein CASSFLDRVNTEAFF. Drawing the rest from reference TRBV5-6 and TRBJ1-1, the complete variable domain is DAGVTQSPTHLIKTRGQQVTLRCSPKSGHDTVSWYQQALGQGPQFIFQYYEEEERQRGNFPDRFSGHQFPNYSSELNVNALLLGDSALYLCASSFLDRVNTEAFFGQGTRLTVV.

The V gene is TRBV6-1, the J gene TRBJ1-5; TRBD1 agrees at 7 bases. Germline assignment: CDR1 MNHNS and CDR2 SASEGT. Trimming took 3 bases from V and 1 from J; bases not matched to a gene: 3. The CDR3 has 15 residues. This CDR3 reads CASSDGTASNQPQHF. The CDR3 DNA is TGTGCCAGCAGTGACGGGACAGCCAGCAATCAGCCCCAGCATTTT.

This chain uses TRBV6-5 with TRBJ1-4; TRBD1 agrees at 10 bases. Trimming took 8 bases from V and 4 from J; bases not matched to a gene: 4. CDR1 is MNHEY and CDR2 is SVGAGI in the germline V gene. The CDR3 runs to 14 residues. CDR3 coding DNA: TGTGCCAGCGGGACAGGGGAGGGTAATGAAAAACTGTTTTTT. It translates to CASGTGEGNEKLFF.

The V and J genes are TRBV6-6 and TRBJ1-5; 9 nucleotides match TRBD1. CDR3 length: 14 amino acids. From germline, CDR1 is MNHNY and CDR2 SVGAGI (reference sequence). With V trimmed by 6 bases and J by 5 bases, 5 bases remained unmatched. CDR3 in amino acids: CASRGQGEDQPQHF. CDR3 coding DNA: TGTGCCAGCAGGGGACAGGGTGAAGATCAGCCCCAGCATTTT.

This clone was seen just once. The chain joins TRBV11-2 to TRBJ1-1; TRBD1 agrees at 8 bases. Germline V gene data show CDR1 as SGHAT and CDR2 as FQNNGV. J was trimmed by 6 bases and V by 0 bases; bases with no gene match: 3. This CDR3 spans 14 amino acids. The CDR3 protein is CASSLETGVSEAFF. CDR3 sequence (DNA): TGTGCCAGCAGCTTAGAGACAGGGGTCTCTGAAGCTTTCTTT.

V usage is TRBV2 and J usage is TRBJ2-5; 9 nucleotides match TRBD1. V dropped 2 bases and J dropped 5; count of bases not matched to a gene: 6. The CDR3 spans 15 residues. CDR1 and CDR2 from the germline V gene are SNHLY and FYNNEI. CDR3 sequence (DNA): TGTGCCAGCAGTGAACGAACAGGGGGCTATGAGACCCAGTACTTC. As protein: CASSERTGGYETQYF.

The chain links TRBV6-4 to TRBJ2-2, with 11 nucleotides matching TRBD2. The CDR3 loop spans 16 amino acids. CDR1 and CDR2 (germline): MRHNA, SNTAGT. V lost 10 bases to trimming and J lost 4 bases; unmatched junction nucleotides: 11. The CDR3 here is CANSYRTSGLTGELFF. Written as DNA, the CDR3 is TGTGCCAACTCCTACCGGACTAGCGGGCTCACCGGGGAGCTGTTTTTT.

This clone was counted a single time. The gene calls are TRBV9 and TRBJ2-7; a weak D match, TRBD2 (5 bases). The CDR3 totals 12 residues. V was shortened by 4 bases and J by 4 bases, with 9 bases between the two germline ends. Germline values: CDR1 SGDLS, CDR2 YYNGEE. The CDR3, as DNA: TGTGCCAGCAGCAGGACTGAGTACGAGCAGTACTTC. This codes for CASSRTEYEQYF.

This chain joins TRBV7-6 and TRBJ2-7; 10 positions agree with TRBD2. CDR3 size: 13 residues. Looked up from germline, CDR1 is SGHVS and CDR2 is FNYEAQ. The J segment lost 4 bases and the V segment lost 8 bases, leaving 5 bases of the junction unmatched. The CDR3 loop reads CASPELAGYEQYF. The DNA for the CDR3 is TGTGCCAGCCCCGAACTAGCGGGGTACGAGCAGTACTTC.

The chain links TRBV27 to TRBJ2-7, with 11 positions matching TRBD2. V trimming: 5 bases; J trimming: 1 base; junction bases outside the gene matches: 13. Germline CDR1 and CDR2: MNHEY and SMNVEV (reference sequence). This CDR3 contains 18 residues. In DNA form, the CDR3 reads TGTGCCAGCAGTCGACTAGCGGGAAACCGCTGGAGATCCTACGAGCAGTACTTC. This sequence encodes CASSRLAGNRWRSYEQYF.

For this clone: The sample has other DNA sequences that encode this CDR3 too. The chain joins TRBV7-2 to TRBJ2-3; the D is unclear. CDR3 length equals 11 residues. Germline-derived CDR1 and CDR2 are SGHTA and FQGNSA. Trimming stripped 6 bases from V and 5 bases from J, with 6 bases between. CDR3 residues: CASRSGDTQYF. The DNA of the CDR3 is TGTGCCAGCAGGTCGGGAGATACGCAGTATTTT.

This sequence joins TRBV7-8 and TRBJ2-1; TRBD2 aligns across 10 bases. The CDR3 extends over 18 amino acids. Per germline, CDR1 SGHVS and CDR2 FQNEAQ. The V and J ends lost 6 bases and 0 bases, in that order; junction bases with no gene match: 11. The CDR3 nucleotides are TGTGCCAGCAGTTCGAATCAGCGGGAGGGGAGCTCCTACAATGAGCAGTTCTTC. Amino acids: CASSSNQREGSSYNEQFF.